The 26 T cell receptor gamma chains below were found in one sample sequenced in a study of gamma delta lymphoproliferative disorders and STAT genes (dated by TCRdb to the late 2010s). Library creation used multiplex PCR. Sequencer: Illumina MiSeq. In TCRdb, clones were called once more from the public reads by CATT, and rows of identical DNA were later combined. This sample comprises under 2,500 gamma-chain clones, 12% of them detected only once. The top ten clonotypes cover approximately 83% of the sample. For TCR sequencing, genomic DNA was taken from peripheral blood mononuclear cells isolated from both patients and controls. Sequenced input: blood. The receptor source for this set is a human donor with gamma-delta T-cell large granular lymphocyte leukemia.

This clone turned up a few times. A far larger clone is a single base away, which makes a read error likely. Other DNA sequences of this sample code for an identical CDR3. Here the V gene is TRGV8, but the J gene went uncalled. The CDR3 contains 11 residues. Germline V gives CDR1 VENAVY, CDR2 YDSYNSRV. CDR3 coding DNA: TGTGCCACCTGGGATATCGGTAGAAAGCTTTTT. This gives the protein CATWDIGRKLF.

Ten or more counts support this clone. The chain is built from TRGV10 and TRGJ1 or TRGJ2. TCRdb supplies no J gene; here it was assigned by aligning the nucleotide sequence to germline. TRGV10 is an open reading frame whose function is uncertain. V lost 8 bases, J lost 2 bases, and 16 bases stayed unmatched. CDR3 size: 16 residues. In DNA form, the CDR3 reads TGTGCTGCGTGGGATTATAATTGGGACCATTATTATAAGAAACTCTTT. Translated, it gives CAAWDYNWDHYYKKLF.

As concerns this clone: TCRdb shows a much larger clone's protein in place of this DNA's translation, and the two differ at residue 5, likely through a read error; the protein shown is translated from the DNA. This rearrangement joins TRGV3 to TRGJP2. TCRdb is silent on the J gene; assignment here came from matching the DNA to germline. CDR1 and CDR2 (germline): VTNTFY, YDVSTARD (reference sequence). V was clipped by 5 bases and J by 0 bases; unmatched bases: 12. This CDR3 is 17 amino acids long. CDR3 sequence: CATWGRSRNSSDWIKTF. CDR3 nucleotide sequence: TGTGCCACCTGGGGCCGAAGCCGGAATAGTAGTGATTGGATCAAGACGTTT.

This clone was found many times. No call exists for the J gene, whereas the V gene is TRGV9. The germline V gene has CDR1 GITISATS and CDR2 ISYDGTV (reference sequence). CDR3 length equals 11 residues. The CDR3 DNA is TGTGCCTTGTGGGAGGTGACAGGAACACTCTTT. It is translated as CALWEVTGTLF.

With respect to this clone: A far larger clone is just one base off, so this is likely a read error. The limits of the CDR3 on the DNA are not certain, so only TCRdb's listed CDR3 is given. There is no J gene call, but TRGV11 is given as the V gene. TRGV11 is noted as an ORF with a role that remains uncertain. The CDR3 length equals 19 residues, ends included. The CDR3: CTTVLAGLGTLVGYYKKLF.

About this clone: TCRdb's protein, taken from a much larger clone, differs from this DNA's translation at residue 9, likely owing to a read error; the protein displayed comes from the DNA. This chain joins TRGV8 and TRGJ1 or TRGJ2. The J gene, left out of TCRdb, was set here by checking the DNA against germline. Germline trimming cut 3 bases from V and 10 bases from J; bases unmatched to any gene: 15. CDR1 and CDR2 from the germline V gene are VENAVY and YDSYNSRV. The CDR3 loop spans 14 amino acids. The DNA of the CDR3 is TGTGCCACCTGGGATCGGGGTTCCAAACCCAAGAAACTCTTT. As protein: CATWDRGSKPKKLF.

This clone has a handful of counts. A single base separates this from a much larger clone, so it may be a read error. V is TRGV2 and J is TRGJP1. The J gene, left out of TCRdb, was set here by checking the DNA against germline. CDR3 length: 16 amino acids. Germline V gene data show CDR1 as EGSNGY and CDR2 as YDSYNSKV. As DNA, the CDR3 is TGTGCCACCTGGGACGGAAGGGGTACCAATGGTTGGTTCAAGATATTT. As protein: CATWDGRGTNGWFKIF.

With regard to this clone: The amino acid sequence in TCRdb belongs to a much larger clone and departs from this DNA's translation at residue 11, likely a sequencing read error; the sequence shown is translated from the DNA. The chain employs TRGV3 and TRGJ1 or TRGJ2. Since TCRdb gives no J gene, matching the DNA to germline was used here to assign it. The length of the CDR3 is 14 residues. Per the germline V gene, CDR1 is VTNTFY and CDR2 is YDVSTARD (reference sequence). The CDR3, as DNA: TGTGCCACCTGGGACAGGCCGGATTATTATGAGAAACTCTTT. Protein: CATWDRPDYYEKLF.

As to this clone: For this DNA, TCRdb reports the protein of a much larger clone, which diverges at residue 16, most likely from a read error; the protein presented here is translated directly from the DNA. No J gene was assigned, while the V gene was called as TRGV10. TRGV10 is identified as an open reading frame with a role that is uncertain. CDR3 length: 17 amino acids. The CDR3 reads CAAWDPLLYTTGWFKLF. CDR3 DNA: TGTGCTGCGTGGGATCCCCTCCTTTATACCACTGGTTGGTTCAAGTTATTT.

As to this clone: The TCRdb protein comes from a much larger clone and disagrees with this DNA's translation at residue 7, likely due to a read error; the protein given here is derived from the DNA. CDR3 amino acids: CATWDRSDYYKKLF. CDR3 coding DNA: TGTGCCACCTGGGACAGGTCGGATTATTATAAGAAACTCTTT. The rearrangement joins TRGV3 to TRGJ1 or TRGJ2. Germline matching of the DNA provided the J gene here, since TCRdb leaves it blank. CDR1 VTNTFY and CDR2 YDVSTARD come from the germline V gene (reference sequence). With 0 bases clipped from V and 2 bases from J, the junction kept 4 bases outside the gene matches. The CDR3 is made up of 14 amino acids.

This clone is deemed medium-sized. One end of the junction varies from germline; a read error may be responsible. V is TRGV2 and J is TRGJP2. TCRdb gives no J gene; it was assigned here by matching the DNA to germline. Germline lookup yields CDR1 EGSNGY and CDR2 YDSYNSKV. The CDR3 is 15 residues long. This chain's CDR3 is CATWVGWSSDWIKTF. The CDR3 nucleotides read TGTGCCACCTGGGTCGGGTGGAGTAGTGATTGGATCAAGACGTTT.

This clone was recorded at least ten times. This chain links TRGV5 with TRGJ1 or TRGJ2. As TCRdb names no J gene, one was assigned here on the basis of a DNA match to germline. V shed 0 bases and J 6 bases; nucleotides not matched to a gene: 5. This CDR3 has 13 residues. The germline V gene has CDR1 VINAFY and CDR2 YDVSNSKD. CDR3 region: CATWDRRVYKKLF. Here the CDR3 DNA reads TGTGCCACCTGGGACAGGCGGGTTTATAAGAAACTCTTT.

This clone has ten or more counts. The chain uses TRGV2 and TRGJ1 or TRGJ2. Since TCRdb gives no J gene, matching the DNA to germline was used here to assign it. CDR1 and CDR2 (germline): EGSNGY, YDSYNSKV. Germline trimming cut 0 bases from V and 12 bases from J; bases unmatched to any gene: 11. The CDR3 has 13 residues. CDR3 protein: CATWDGPVGGKLF. CDR3 DNA: TGTGCCACCTGGGACGGGCCCGTAGGGGGGAAACTCTTT.

The sample holds a few counts of this clone. A read error likely explains this, since a far larger clone differs by one base. Other DNA sequences in this specimen translate into the identical CDR3. The V and J genes are TRGV11 and TRGJP2. TCRdb carries no J gene annotation; the J gene was assigned here by matching the DNA with germline. TRGV11 is an ORF for which the function is uncertain. This CDR3 has 18 amino acids. The DNA for the CDR3 is TGTACCACTGTACCTGCTGGCTGTCTGGATAGTAGTGATTGGATCAAGACGTTT. Its translation is CTTVPAGCLDSSDWIKTF.

The genes are TRGV3 and TRGJP1. In the absence of a J gene in TCRdb, the DNA was matched to germline to assign it here. Germline V gives CDR1 VTNTFY, CDR2 YDVSTARD (reference sequence). The V segment lost 0 bases and the J segment 10 bases; nucleotides outside the gene matches: 11. This CDR3 is built from 15 residues. For the CDR3, the DNA is TGTGCCACCTGGGACAGGCACGAGCGCCTTTGGTTCAAGATATTT. It yields the protein CATWDRHERLWFKIF.

This clone appeared many times. This sequence joins TRGV4 and TRGJ1 or TRGJ2. The J gene comes from matching the DNA to germline here; TCRdb lacks it. The CDR3 is 12 amino acids. J lost 10 bases, V lost 5 bases, and 11 bases had no gene match. Germline V CDR1 and CDR2: EGSTGY, YDSYTSSV. CDR3 loop: CATWVPHIKKLF. The CDR3 nucleotides are TGTGCCACCTGGGTACCCCATATAAAGAAACTCTTT.

Ten or more counts support this clone. The chain employs TRGV9 and TRGJ1 or TRGJ2. TCRdb records no J gene; here it was assigned by comparing the DNA to germline. The CDR3 loop spans 14 amino acids. V was pared by 4 bases and J by 0 bases, with 6 bases of the junction left unmatched. Germline CDR1 GITISATS, CDR2 ISYDGTV (reference sequence). The CDR3 reads CALWEEKNYYKKLF. CDR3 coding DNA: TGTGCCTTGTGGGAAGAAAAGAATTATTATAAGAAACTCTTT.

Concerning this clone: Possible read error: a much larger clone is one base away. This sequence joins TRGV3 and TRGJ1 or TRGJ2. TCRdb records no J gene; here it was assigned by comparing the DNA to germline. The germline CDR1 and CDR2 sequences are VTNTFY and YDVSTARD (reference sequence). Trimming took 0 bases from V and 7 from J; bases not matched to a gene: 3. The CDR3 length is 12 residues. CDR3 coding DNA: TGTGCCACCTGGGACAGGCCATATAAGAAACTCTTT. Residues: CATWDRPYKKLF.

This clone occurred a few times. Translating this DNA gives a protein that differs at residue 6 from the TCRdb one, which belongs to a much larger clone; a read error is likely, and the protein shown is this translation. The CDR3 loop is CATWDDEKKLF. Here the CDR3 DNA reads TGTGCCACCTGGGACGACGAGAAGAAACTCTTT. V gene TRGV3 combines with J gene TRGJ1 or TRGJ2. TCRdb lists no J gene, so it was determined here by aligning the DNA to germline. Trimming at V came to 3 bases and at J to 10 bases, leaving 6 bases not matched to a gene. CDR1 is VTNTFY, CDR2 YDVSTARD, per germline (reference sequence). The CDR3 has 11 amino acids.

This clone ranks as medium-sized. The chain joins TRGV4 to TRGJ1 or TRGJ2. No J gene is reported in TCRdb; it was inferred here by comparing the DNA with germline. Looked up from germline, CDR1 is EGSTGY and CDR2 is YDSYTSSV. Trimming at V came to 0 bases and at J to 4 bases, leaving 3 bases not matched to a gene. The CDR3 totals 13 residues. CDR3 coding DNA: TGTGCCACCTGGGATGGGGGCTATTATAAGAAACTCTTT. Amino acids: CATWDGGYYKKLF.

This clone is categorized as medium-sized (0.01 to 0.1%). The rearrangement joins TRGV10 to TRGJ1 or TRGJ2. Germline matching of the DNA provided the J gene here, since TCRdb leaves it blank. TRGV10 is an open reading frame, and its role is uncertain. Trimming at V came to 8 bases and at J to 0 bases, leaving 2 bases not matched to a gene. The CDR3 has 12 amino acids. As DNA, the CDR3 is TGTGCTGCGTGGGCGAATTATTATAAGAAACTCTTT. Protein product: CAAWANYYKKLF.

In the case of this clone: The DNA is left out, because the CDR3 cannot be placed on it with certainty; the CDR3 is given as TCRdb lists it. Other DNA variants within this sample encode the same CDR3. The V gene was identified as TRGV2, while no J gene was called. Per germline, CDR1 EGSNGY and CDR2 YDSYNSKV. 20 amino acids form the CDR3, both terminal residues included. CDR3 sequence: CATWDGRIIIRNSLAVEQHF.

This clone is medium-sized in the sample. This same CDR3 is encoded by further DNA sequences in the sample. V and J are TRGV4 and TRGJ1 or TRGJ2. The J gene, not given by TCRdb, was assigned here from a germline match of the nucleotide sequence. Germline assignment: CDR1 EGSTGY and CDR2 YDSYTSSV. The CDR3 totals 12 residues. Trimming at V came to 6 bases and at J to 6 bases, leaving 8 bases not matched to a gene. This chain's CDR3 is CATWPRPYKKLF. The CDR3 coding sequence is TGTGCCACCTGGCCTCGCCCTTATAAGAAACTCTTT.

Relative to its sample, this clone is medium-sized. The chain links TRGV3 to TRGJ1 or TRGJ2. Since TCRdb gives no J gene, matching the DNA to germline was used here to assign it. The germline CDR1 and CDR2 sequences are VTNTFY and YDVSTARD (reference sequence). The CDR3 length is 11 residues. Unmatched junction bases numbered 5, after V lost 0 bases and J lost 12 bases. The chain's CDR3 is CATWDRRGKLF. The CDR3 nucleotides are TGTGCCACCTGGGACAGGCGCGGGAAACTCTTT.

This rearrangement joins TRGV2 to TRGJ1 or TRGJ2. No J gene was available from TCRdb, and it was assigned here by a germline match of the DNA. CDR1 is EGSNGY, CDR2 YDSYNSKV, per germline. This CDR3 spans 21 amino acids. V was pared by 0 bases and J by 0 bases, with 23 bases of the junction left unmatched. CDR3 sequence reads: CATWDGPTPGPRESNYYKKLF. CDR3 coding DNA: TGTGCCACCTGGGACGGGCCCACACCCGGACCACGGGAGTCGAATTATTATAAGAAACTCTTT.

Turning to this clone: With only one base between it and a far larger clone, this is likely a read error. It is unclear where the CDR3 begins or ends on the DNA, so no DNA is shown, and the CDR3 is as TCRdb lists it. The V segment is TRGV11, and no J call was made. TRGV11 is marked as an open reading frame, function uncertain. The CDR3 spans 21 residues, counting both ends. CDR3 amino acids: CTTVPAGLGEDTNPNYYKKLF.